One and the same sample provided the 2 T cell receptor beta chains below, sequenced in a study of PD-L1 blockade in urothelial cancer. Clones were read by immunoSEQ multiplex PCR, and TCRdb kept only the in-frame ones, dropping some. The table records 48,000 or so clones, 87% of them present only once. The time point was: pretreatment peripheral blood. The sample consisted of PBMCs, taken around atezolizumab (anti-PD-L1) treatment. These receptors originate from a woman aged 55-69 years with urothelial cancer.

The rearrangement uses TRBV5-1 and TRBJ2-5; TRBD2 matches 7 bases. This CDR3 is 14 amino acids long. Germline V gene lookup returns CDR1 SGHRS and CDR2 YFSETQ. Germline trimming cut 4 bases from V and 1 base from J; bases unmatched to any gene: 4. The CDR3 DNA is TGCGCCAGCAGCCAACCGGGGGGCCAAGAGACCCAGTACTTC. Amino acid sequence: CASSQPGGQETQYF.

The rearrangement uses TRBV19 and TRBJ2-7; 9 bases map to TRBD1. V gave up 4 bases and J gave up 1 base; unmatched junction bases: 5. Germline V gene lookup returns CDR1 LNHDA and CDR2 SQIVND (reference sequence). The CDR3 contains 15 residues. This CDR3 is CASSRRQGVSYEQYF. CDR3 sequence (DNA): TGTGCCAGTAGTAGACGACAGGGGGTATCCTACGAGCAGTACTTC.